The T cell receptor (beta chain) under discussion was sequenced for a study of patients and donors after allogeneic stem cell transplantation. The germline V gene encodes CDR1 LGHNA and CDR2 YNFKEQ. The CDR3 is 15 amino acids. The V gene end was trimmed by 1 base and the J gene end by 7 bases; junction bases not matched to a gene: 7. TCRdb fed the RT-PCR reads into MiXCR, producing one record per CDR3 protein. Here the sample spans about 960,000 distinct CDR3 sequences, about a sixth being singletons. This chain uses TRBV4-2 with TRBJ2-1; 7 bases are a match to TRBD2. The clonotype was recovered from a human donor who was either an allogeneic HSCT recipient or a stem cell or donor lymphocyte infusion donor (not recorded which). It is not recorded whose cells these are; they may come from a transplant donor. Sample: blood, either unsorted or a sorted T cell fraction (not recorded which). CDR3 protein: CASSQAGGRGNEQFF. For the CDR3, the DNA is TGTGCCAGCAGCCAAGCGGGGGGTAGAGGAAATGAGCAGTTCTTC.